These T cell receptor beta chains were read from a single sample in a study of metastatic and nonmetastatic thyroid tumors. TCRdb reanalyzed the PCR reads via MiXCR. The sample lists some 20,000 clones; 27% were seen once. The sequenced sample consisted of blood. The receptors come from a female donor with papillary thyroid cancer or a benign thyroid nodule (not recorded which). Some clones in this sample may be carry-over from other donors' samples. The CDR3 runs from the conserved cysteine through the conserved F or W. The D gene is left open where the match is weak. Only part of the rows carry a size: once, few, many, or a class if the clone is expanded.

abundance	v_gene	d_gene	j_gene	CDR3nt	CDR3aa
-	TRBV18	TRBD2	TRBJ2-5	TGTGCCAGCTCGCCAGGGACTAGTGATTTGCAAGAGACCCAGTACTTC	CASSPGTSDLQETQYF
many	TRBV20-1	TRBD1	TRBJ2-3	TGCAGTGCTAGAGAGGACAGGGGCCTTAGCACAGATACGCAGTATTTT	CSAREDRGLSTDTQYF
many	TRBV4-2	TRBD2	TRBJ2-1	TGTGCCAGCAGCCAAGATGCGGGGGATCCCTACAATGAGCAGTTCTTC	CASSQDAGDPYNEQFF
many	TRBV7-3	-	TRBJ2-5	TGTGCCAGCAGCTTATGGGCAGAAGAGACCCAGTACTTC	CASSLWAEETQYF
many	TRBV4-1	TRBD2	TRBJ2-1	TGCGCCAGCAGCCAACCTCCTTTCAAGGCTAGCGGGCCGAACGATGAGCAGTTCTTC	CASSQPPFKASGPNDEQFF
many	TRBV15	-	TRBJ2-2	TGTGCCACCAGCAGAGATGGTGGGTCCGGGGAGCTGTTTTTT	CATSRDGGSGELFF
-	TRBV25-1	-	TRBJ2-1	TGTGCCAGCAGTGGGAGTAGGATCCCAGGAAGGGTGGGCAATGAGCAGTTCTTC	CASSGSRIPGRVGNEQFF
-	TRBV2	TRBD2	TRBJ2-7	TGTGCCAGCAGACGGGGACTAGCGGAATACGAGCAGTACTTC	CASRRGLAEYEQYF
-	TRBV25-1	-	TRBJ2-1	TGTGCCAGCATGACTAGAGGGAATGAGCAGTTCTTC	CASMTRGNEQFF
-	TRBV28	TRBD1	TRBJ2-5	TGTGCCAGCAGTTTCCGGACAGGGACAAAGGGGGAGACCCAGTACTTC	CASSFRTGTKGETQYF
few	TRBV28	TRBD2	TRBJ2-3	TGTGCCAGCAGTTTTCAGCGGGAGATGACAGATACGCAGTATTTT	CASSFQREMTDTQYF
few	TRBV6-2/TRBV6-3	TRBD2	TRBJ2-1	TGTGCCAGCAGTCTACTAGCGGGAGAGGGCAATGAGCAGTTCTTC	CASSLLAGEGNEQFF
-	TRBV11-2	TRBD1	TRBJ1-5	TGTGCCAGCAGCTTATTATACAGGGGGGCGGGACAGCCCCAGCATTTT	CASSLLYRGAGQPQHF
many	TRBV7-2	TRBD2	TRBJ2-1	TGTGCCAGCAGCTTAGGAGGGAGGGCCCACAATGAGCAGTTCTTC	CASSLGGRAHNEQFF
many	TRBV5-1	-	TRBJ2-7	TGCGCCAGCAGCTTGGCGCAGTCCTACGAGCAGTACTTC	CASSLAQSYEQYF
-	TRBV6-1	-	TRBJ2-2	TGTGCCAGCAAAGACCTAACAGGCAACGGGGAGCTGTTTTTT	CASKDLTGNGELFF
few	TRBV6-1	TRBD1	TRBJ1-1	TGTGCCAACAGCAGAACGAACAGGGGTTCCACTGAAGCTTTCTTT	CANSRTNRGSTEAFF
medium-sized	TRBV27	-	TRBJ2-3	TGTGCCAGCAGTTTGGGCGGGGCAGGGGACGCAGATACGCAGTATTTT	CASSLGGAGDADTQYF
-	TRBV20-1	TRBD1	TRBJ2-7	TGCAGTGCTGGAGGCCTGGGACAGGGGTACGAGCAGTACTTC	CSAGGLGQGYEQYF
medium-sized	TRBV6-1	-	TRBJ1-5	TGTGCCAGCAGTGAAGGGTCGACAGTTCCCATCGGACCCCAGCATTTT	CASSEGSTVPIGPQHF
few	TRBV29-1	TRBD1	TRBJ2-7	TGCAGCGTTGAAAGGGGGCCTTCCTACGAGCAGTACTTC	CSVERGPSYEQYF
-	TRBV4-3	-	TRBJ2-3	TGCGCCAGCAGCCCCCGGGCGGCAGATACGCAGTATTTT	CASSPRAADTQYF
many	TRBV3-1	TRBD2	TRBJ2-1	TGTGCCAGCAGCCCTTCGGGAGCGGGAGGGAATGAGCAGTTCTTC	CASSPSGAGGNEQFF